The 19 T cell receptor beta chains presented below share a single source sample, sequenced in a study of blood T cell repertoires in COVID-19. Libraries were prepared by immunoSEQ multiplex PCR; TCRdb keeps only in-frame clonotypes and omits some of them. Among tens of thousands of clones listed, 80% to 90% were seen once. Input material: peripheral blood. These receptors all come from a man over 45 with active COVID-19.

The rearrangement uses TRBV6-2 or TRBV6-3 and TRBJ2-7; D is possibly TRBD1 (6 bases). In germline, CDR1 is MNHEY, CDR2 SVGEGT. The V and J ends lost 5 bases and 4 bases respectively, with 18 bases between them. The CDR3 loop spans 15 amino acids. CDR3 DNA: TGTGCCAGCAGTCAGGGGACACCACGTCTGTACGAGCAGTACTTC. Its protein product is CASSQGTPRLYEQYF.

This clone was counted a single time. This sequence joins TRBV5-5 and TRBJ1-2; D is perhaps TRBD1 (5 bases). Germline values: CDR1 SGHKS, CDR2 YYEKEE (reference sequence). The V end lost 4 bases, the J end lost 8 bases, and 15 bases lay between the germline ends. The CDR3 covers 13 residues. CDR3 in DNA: TGTGCCAGCAGCCGACAGCGAGCGGGGGGCTACACCTTC. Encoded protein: CASSRQRAGGYTF.

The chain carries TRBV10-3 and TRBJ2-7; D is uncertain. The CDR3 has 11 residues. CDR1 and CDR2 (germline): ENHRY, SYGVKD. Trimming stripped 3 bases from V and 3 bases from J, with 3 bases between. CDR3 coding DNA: TGTGCCATCAGTGACAGCTACGAGCAGTACTTC. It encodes CAISDSYEQYF.

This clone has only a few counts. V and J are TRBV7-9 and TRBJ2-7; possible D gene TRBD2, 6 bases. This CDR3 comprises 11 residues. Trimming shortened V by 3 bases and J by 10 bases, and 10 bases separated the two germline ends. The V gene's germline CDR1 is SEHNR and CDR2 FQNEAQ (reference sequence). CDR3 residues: CASSFAGTQYF. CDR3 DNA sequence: TGTGCCAGCAGCTTCGCGGGAACCCAGTACTTC.

The CDR3 reads CASSWTGATGTEAFF. CDR3 in DNA: TGTGCCAGCAGCTGGACAGGGGCAACGGGGACTGAAGCTTTCTTT. The chain uses TRBV7-8 and TRBJ1-1; 9 nucleotides align to TRBD1. V lost 4 bases and J lost 5; bases outside the gene matches: 8. This CDR3 is 15 amino acids long. Germline loops: CDR1 SGHVS, CDR2 FQNEAQ.

For the CDR3, the DNA is TGTGCCAGCAGCCAAGAGCTCGGCAGGGTGGGGGAAAAACTGTTTTTT. Its protein product is CASSQELGRVGEKLFF. The V call is TRBV3-1 (or the pseudogene TRBV3-2), the J call TRBJ1-4; D is possibly TRBD1 (5 bases). Between the trimmed V and J ends, which lost 0 bases and 8 bases, there was a span of 16 bases. CDR3 size: 16 residues. The germline CDR1 and CDR2 sequences are LGHDT and YNNKEL (reference sequence).

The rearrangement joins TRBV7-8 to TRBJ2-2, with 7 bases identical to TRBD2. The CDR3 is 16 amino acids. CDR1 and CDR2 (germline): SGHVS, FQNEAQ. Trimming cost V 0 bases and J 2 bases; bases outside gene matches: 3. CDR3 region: CASSLAGGENTGELFF. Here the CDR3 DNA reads TGTGCCAGCAGCTTAGCGGGGGGGGAAAACACCGGGGAGCTGTTTTTT.

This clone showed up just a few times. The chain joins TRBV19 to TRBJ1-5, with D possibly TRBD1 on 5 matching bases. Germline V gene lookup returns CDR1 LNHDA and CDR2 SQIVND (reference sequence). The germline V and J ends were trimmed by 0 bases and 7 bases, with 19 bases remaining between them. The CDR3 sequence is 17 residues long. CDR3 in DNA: TGTGCCAGTAGTATAGATCTCAGGGTGACACATTTCCAGCCCCAGCATTTT. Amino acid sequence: CASSIDLRVTHFQPQHF.

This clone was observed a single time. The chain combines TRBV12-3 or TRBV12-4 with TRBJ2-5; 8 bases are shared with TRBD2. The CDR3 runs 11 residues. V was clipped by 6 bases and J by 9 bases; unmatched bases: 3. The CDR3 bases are TGTGCCAGCAGGTTCGGGGGGGCCCAGTACTTC. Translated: CASRFGGAQYF.

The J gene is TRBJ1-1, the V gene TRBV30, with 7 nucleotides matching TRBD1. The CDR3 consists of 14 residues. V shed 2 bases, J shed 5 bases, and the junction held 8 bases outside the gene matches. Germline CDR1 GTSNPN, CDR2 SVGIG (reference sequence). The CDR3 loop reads CAWSRGGPGTEAFF. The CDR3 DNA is TGTGCCTGGAGTCGAGGGGGCCCGGGGACTGAAGCTTTCTTT. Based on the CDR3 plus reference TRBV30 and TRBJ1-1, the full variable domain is SQTIHQWPATLVQPVGSPLSLECTVEGTSNPNLYWYRQAAGRGLQLLFYSVGIGQISSEVPQNLSASRPQDRQFILSSKKLLLSDSGFYLCAWSRGGPGTEAFFGQGTRLTVV.

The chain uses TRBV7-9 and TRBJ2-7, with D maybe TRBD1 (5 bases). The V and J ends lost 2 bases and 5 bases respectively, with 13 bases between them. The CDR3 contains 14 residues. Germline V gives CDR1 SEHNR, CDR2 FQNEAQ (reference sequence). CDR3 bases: TGTGCCAGCAGCTTACAGGGTTATGGTCACGAGCAGTACTTC. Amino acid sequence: CASSLQGYGHEQYF.

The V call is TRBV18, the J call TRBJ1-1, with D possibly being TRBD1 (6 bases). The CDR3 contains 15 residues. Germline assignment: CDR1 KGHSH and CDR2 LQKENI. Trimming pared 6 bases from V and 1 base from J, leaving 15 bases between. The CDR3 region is CASSLGGGKNTEAFF. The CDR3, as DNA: TGTGCCAGCTCCCTAGGGGGGGGGAAGAACACTGAAGCTTTCTTT.

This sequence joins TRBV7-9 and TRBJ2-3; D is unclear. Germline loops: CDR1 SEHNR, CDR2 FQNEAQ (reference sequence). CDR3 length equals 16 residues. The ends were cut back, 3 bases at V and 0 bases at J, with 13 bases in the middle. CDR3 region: CASSFGPGGSTDTQYF. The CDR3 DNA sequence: TGTGCCAGCAGCTTCGGCCCTGGCGGAAGCACAGATACGCAGTATTTT. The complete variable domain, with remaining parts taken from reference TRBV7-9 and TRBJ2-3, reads DTGVSQNPRHKITKRGQNVTFRCDPISEHNRLYWYRQTLGQGPEFLTYFQNEAQLEKSRLLSDRFSAERPKGSFSTLEIQRTEQGDSAMYLCASSFGPGGSTDTQYFGPGTRLTVL.

CDR3 in amino acids: CASSLLGTGDFNQPQHF. CDR3 nucleotide sequence: TGTGCCAGCAGCTTATTAGGTACTGGAGATTTCAATCAGCCCCAGCATTTT. The chain is built from TRBV7-9 and TRBJ1-5; no clear D. From germline, CDR1 is SEHNR and CDR2 FQNEAQ (reference sequence). CDR3 length equals 17 residues. V lost 2 bases and J lost 3, with 17 bases in between.

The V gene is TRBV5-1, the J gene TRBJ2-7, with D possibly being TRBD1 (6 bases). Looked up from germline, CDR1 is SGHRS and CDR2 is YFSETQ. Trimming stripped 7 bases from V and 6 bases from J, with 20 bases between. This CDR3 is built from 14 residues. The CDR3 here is CASSKATGKAEQYF. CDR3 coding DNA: TGCGCCAGCTCCAAGGCTACAGGGAAGGCCGAGCAGTACTTC.

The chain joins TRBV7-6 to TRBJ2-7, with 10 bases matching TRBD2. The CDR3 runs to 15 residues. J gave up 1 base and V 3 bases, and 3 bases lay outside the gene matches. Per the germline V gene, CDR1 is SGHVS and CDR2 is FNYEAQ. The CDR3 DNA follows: TGTGCCAGCAGCTTCCGTAGCGGGGGGTCCTACGAGCAGTACTTC. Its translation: CASSFRSGGSYEQYF.

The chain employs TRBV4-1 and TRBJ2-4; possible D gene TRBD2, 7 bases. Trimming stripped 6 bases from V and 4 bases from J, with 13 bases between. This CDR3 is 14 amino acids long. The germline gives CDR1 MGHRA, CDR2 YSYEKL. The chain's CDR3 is CASSREGGKNIQYF. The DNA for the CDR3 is TGCGCCAGCAGTAGGGAGGGGGGGAAAAACATTCAGTACTTC.

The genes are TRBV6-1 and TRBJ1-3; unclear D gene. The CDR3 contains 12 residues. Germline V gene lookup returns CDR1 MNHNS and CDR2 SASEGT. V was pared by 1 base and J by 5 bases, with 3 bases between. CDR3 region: CASSEGRNTIYF. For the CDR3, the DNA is TGTGCCAGCAGTGAAGGTAGAAACACCATATATTTT.

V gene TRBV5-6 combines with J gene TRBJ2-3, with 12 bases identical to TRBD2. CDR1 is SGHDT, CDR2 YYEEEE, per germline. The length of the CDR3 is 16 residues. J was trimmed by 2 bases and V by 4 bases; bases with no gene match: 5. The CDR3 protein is CASSPRLAGATDTQYF. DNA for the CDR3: TGTGCCAGCAGCCCGAGACTAGCGGGGGCCACAGATACGCAGTATTTT.